These 19 T cell receptor beta chains originate from one sample sequenced in a study of human thymus T cells (dated by TCRdb to the early 2020s). Receptors were amplified or captured by the immunoSEQ multiplex PCR assay. The table was pulled from immuneACCESS by TCRdb, which kept in-frame rearrangements only. Such tables lose some clones; where checked, under half of the loss comes from unresolved V genes, and the rest has no known cause. The sample table contains 120,000 or so clones; only one count was recorded for around 94% of them. Roughly 0.024% of the sample lies in the top ten. The thymus tissue came from surgical resects taken out during corrective cardiac surgery. The sequenced sample consisted of thymus tissue. These receptors all come from a boy younger than two with a congenital heart defect but otherwise immunologically healthy.

The V call is TRBV15, the J call TRBJ2-3; D is unclear. V gave up 4 bases and J gave up 1 base, with 6 bases separating them. There are 13 residues in the CDR3. Germline loops: CDR1 LNHNV, CDR2 YYDKDF (reference sequence). The CDR3 region is CATSTTCTDTQYF. Here the CDR3 DNA reads TGTGCCACCAGCACGACTTGCACAGATACGCAGTATTTT.

V and J are TRBV5-1 and TRBJ1-2; tentative D call: TRBD1 (5 bases). The CDR3 covers 15 residues. Trimming took 0 bases from V and 3 from J, leaving 12 bases between them. Germline loops: CDR1 SGHRS, CDR2 YFSETQ. The CDR3 DNA sequence: TGCGCCAGCAGCTTGGGGCCAGGGACCTACTATGGCTACACCTTC. Translation: CASSLGPGTYYGYTF.

The rearrangement uses TRBV28 and TRBJ1-1; a weak D match, TRBD1 (5 bases). CDR3 length: 18 residues. V shed 3 bases and J shed 1 base, with 21 bases lying between them. The germline CDR1 and CDR2 sequences are MDHEN and SYDVKM. CDR3 protein: CASSFEGGAAPQNTEAFF. DNA for the CDR3: TGTGCCAGCAGTTTTGAGGGAGGGGCCGCCCCACAGAACACTGAAGCTTTCTTT.

This chain uses TRBV11-2 with TRBJ2-7, with TRBD1 matching 11 bases. Losses at the gene ends were 1 base for V and 1 base for J; bases not matched to a gene: 9. Germline CDR1 SGHAT, CDR2 FQNNGV. CDR3 length equals 18 residues. The CDR3 DNA reads as TGTGCCAGCAGCTTAGGGGACAGGGGGGTTTTGGGTTCCTACGAGCAGTACTTC. It codes for CASSLGDRGVLGSYEQYF.

CDR3 region: CASSLALTRKTDTQYF. The CDR3 DNA reads as TGCGCCAGCAGCTTGGCCTTGACTAGAAAGACAGATACGCAGTATTTT. V is TRBV5-1 and J is TRBJ2-3; perhaps TRBD2 as D (6 bases). V was trimmed by 0 bases and J by 3 bases, leaving 14 bases between them. There are 16 residues in the CDR3. Per the germline V gene, CDR1 is SGHRS and CDR2 is YFSETQ.

The gene calls are TRBV5-4 and TRBJ1-4, with D possibly matching TRBD1 (5 bases). This CDR3 is 14 amino acids long. Trimming shortened V by 1 base and J by 5 bases, and 9 bases separated the two germline ends. Per the germline V gene, CDR1 is SGHNT and CDR2 is YYREEE (reference sequence). This CDR3 is CASSLQGENEKLFF. CDR3 nucleotides: TGTGCCAGCAGCTTGCAAGGGGAAAATGAAAAACTGTTTTTT.

This chain uses TRBV4-3 with TRBJ2-3; 10 nucleotides line up with TRBD2. Germline V gives CDR1 LGHNA, CDR2 YSLEER. Trimming removed 0 bases from V and 5 bases from J; junction bases left unmatched: 5. This CDR3 is 16 amino acids long. CDR3 bases: TGCGCCAGCAGCCAAGATCATCCTAGCGGGGGAGATACGCAGTATTTT. Its translation is CASSQDHPSGGDTQYF.

The chain recombines TRBV6-1 with TRBJ1-4, with 9 bases identical to TRBD1. This CDR3 has 16 residues. V shed 3 bases, J shed 11 bases, and the junction held 13 bases outside the gene matches. The germline V gene encodes CDR1 MNHNS and CDR2 SASEGT. CDR3 nucleotide sequence: TGTGCCAGCAGTGAGATTGGGACAGGGTTATTGAGGAAACTGTTTTTT. This sequence encodes CASSEIGTGLLRKLFF.

V gene TRBV13 combines with J gene TRBJ2-7; D might be TRBD2 (7 bases). The ends were cut back, 2 bases at V and 4 bases at J, with 21 bases in the middle. The CDR3 runs 17 residues. The germline V gene encodes CDR1 PRHDT and CDR2 FYEKMQ (reference sequence). The CDR3 protein is CASSLKTPGGPEYEQYF. For the CDR3, the DNA is TGTGCCAGCAGCTTAAAAACCCCCGGGGGGCCGGAATACGAGCAGTACTTC.

V is TRBV9 and J is TRBJ2-7; TRBD1 agrees at 7 bases. This CDR3 has 14 amino acids. Trimming removed 0 bases from V and 6 bases from J; junction bases left unmatched: 6. CDR1 is SGDLS and CDR2 is YYNGEE in the germline V gene. In DNA form, the CDR3 reads TGTGCCAGCAGCGTAGCAGGGGGTGAGAGCGAGCAGTACTTC. It specifies CASSVAGGESEQYF.

The rearrangement links TRBV29-1 to TRBJ1-1; no firm D call. Trimming pared 5 bases from V and 3 bases from J, leaving 16 bases between. In germline, CDR1 is SQVTM, CDR2 ANQGSEA. This CDR3 has 14 residues. The CDR3 region is CSVTIRADDTEAFF. CDR3 DNA sequence: TGCAGCGTTACTATTAGGGCTGATGACACTGAAGCTTTCTTT.

The J gene is TRBJ1-2, the V gene TRBV5-6; 10 positions match TRBD1. The CDR3 length is 17 residues. The germline CDR1 and CDR2 sequences are SGHDT and YYEEEE. Trimming removed 0 bases from V and 4 bases from J; junction bases left unmatched: 9. CDR3 in amino acids: CASSLEGDRGRSYGYTF. The CDR3 coding sequence is TGTGCCAGCAGCTTGGAGGGGGACAGGGGCAGGAGCTATGGCTACACCTTC. Complete variable domain (other parts from reference TRBV5-6 and TRBJ1-2): DAGVTQSPTHLIKTRGQQVTLRCSPKSGHDTVSWYQQALGQGPQFIFQYYEEEERQRGNFPDRFSGHQFPNYSSELNVNALLLGDSALYLCASSLEGDRGRSYGYTFGSGTRLTVV.

The V and J genes are TRBV4-2 and TRBJ1-2; TRBD1 aligns across 9 bases. CDR1 is LGHNA and CDR2 is YNFKEQ in the germline V gene. The CDR3 runs 13 residues. With 3 bases clipped from V and 8 bases from J, the junction kept 4 bases outside the gene matches. DNA of the CDR3: TGTGCCAGCAGCCATTACAGGGGGCGAGGCTACACCTTC. Translated: CASSHYRGRGYTF.

The chain employs TRBV6-1 and TRBJ1-1, with TRBD1 matching over 7 bases. The CDR3 is made up of 15 amino acids. Germline lookup yields CDR1 MNHNS and CDR2 SASEGT. The trim removed 8 bases at V and 1 base at J, leaving 10 bases unmatched. For the CDR3, the DNA is TGTGCCAGCGGGAGGACAGGCCACGAGAACACTGAAGCTTTCTTT. Translated: CASGRTGHENTEAFF.

This CDR3 reads CATSRRGGGGEQYF. The CDR3 DNA reads TGTGCCACCAGCAGACGCGGGGGAGGTGGCGAGCAGTACTTC. The rearrangement links TRBV15 to TRBJ2-7; 7 bases map to TRBD2. With V trimmed by 2 bases and J by 6 bases, 7 bases remained unmatched. The CDR3 covers 14 residues. Per germline, CDR1 LNHNV and CDR2 YYDKDF (reference sequence).

This clone has a single count. The chain recombines TRBV2 with TRBJ2-3; D unresolved. CDR3 length: 16 amino acids. V was cut by 4 bases and J by 0 bases, with 14 bases left in between. CDR1 and CDR2 from the germline V gene are SNHLY and FYNNEI. The CDR3 bases are TGTGCCAGCAGTGCGCCAAGCCGGGCTAGCACAGATACGCAGTATTTT. This gives the protein CASSAPSRASTDTQYF.

This chain uses TRBV28 with TRBJ1-5; 9 bases match TRBD1. This CDR3 comprises 18 residues. The ends lost 3 bases at V and 1 base at J; junction bases unmatched: 10. Germline V gene data show CDR1 as MDHEN and CDR2 as SYDVKM. The CDR3: CASSLTGSDRGSNQPQHF. The CDR3 nucleotides are TGTGCCAGCAGTTTGACGGGATCAGACAGGGGGAGCAATCAGCCCCAGCATTTT.

The genes are TRBV7-2 and TRBJ1-1, with 7 bases aligning to TRBD1. V lost 5 bases to trimming and J lost 0 bases; unmatched junction nucleotides: 9. This CDR3 has 16 residues. CDR1 and CDR2 (germline): SGHTA, FQGNSA. The CDR3 region has the DNA TGTGCCAGCAGCGTGGACAGGTTCGGCTTGAACACTGAAGCTTTCTTT. As protein: CASSVDRFGLNTEAFF. The full variable domain, completed using reference TRBV7-2 and TRBJ1-1, is GAGVSQSPSNKVTEKGKDVELRCDPISGHTALYWYRQSLGQGLEFLIYFQGNSAPDKSGLPSDRFSAERTGGSVSTLTIQRTQQEDSAVYLCASSVDRFGLNTEAFFGQGTRLTVV.

This clone was seen a few times. The gene calls are TRBV7-9 and TRBJ1-1; a weak D match, TRBD1 (5 bases). Germline V gene sequence: CDR1 SEHNR, CDR2 FQNEAQ (reference sequence). Trimming shortened V by 4 bases and J by 3 bases, and 9 bases separated the two germline ends. CDR3 size: 13 residues. The CDR3 region is CASSSRQHTEAFF. The CDR3 DNA follows: TGTGCCAGCAGCTCTCGACAGCACACTGAAGCTTTCTTT.